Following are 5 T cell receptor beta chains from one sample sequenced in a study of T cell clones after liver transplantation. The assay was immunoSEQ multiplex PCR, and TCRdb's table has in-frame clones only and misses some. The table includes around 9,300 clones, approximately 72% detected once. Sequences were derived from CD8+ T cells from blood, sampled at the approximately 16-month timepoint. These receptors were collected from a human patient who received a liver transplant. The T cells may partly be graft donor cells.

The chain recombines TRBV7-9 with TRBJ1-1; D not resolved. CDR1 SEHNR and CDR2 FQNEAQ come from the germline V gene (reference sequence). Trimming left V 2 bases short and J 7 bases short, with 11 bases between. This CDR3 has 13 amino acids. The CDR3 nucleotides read TGTGCCAGCAGCTTAAGGACCGACCTTGAAGCTTTCTTT. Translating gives CASSLRTDLEAFF. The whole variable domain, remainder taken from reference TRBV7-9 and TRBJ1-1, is DTGVSQNPRHKITKRGQNVTFRCDPISEHNRLYWYRQTLGQGPEFLTYFQNEAQLEKSRLLSDRFSAERPKGSFSTLEIQRTEQGDSAMYLCASSLRTDLEAFFGQGTRLTVV.

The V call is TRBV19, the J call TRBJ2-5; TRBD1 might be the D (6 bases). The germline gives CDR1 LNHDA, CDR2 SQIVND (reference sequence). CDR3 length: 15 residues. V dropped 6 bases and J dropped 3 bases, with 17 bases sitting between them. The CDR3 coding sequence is TGTGCCAGTAGCCCGCTTGGACAGATTAAAGAGACCCAGTACTTC. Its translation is CASSPLGQIKETQYF.

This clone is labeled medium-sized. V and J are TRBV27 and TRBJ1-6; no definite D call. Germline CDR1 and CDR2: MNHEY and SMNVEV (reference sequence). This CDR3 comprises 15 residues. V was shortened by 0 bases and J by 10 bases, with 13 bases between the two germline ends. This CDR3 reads CASSLSTNGVSPLHF. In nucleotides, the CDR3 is TGTGCCAGCAGTTTATCAACTAACGGGGTGTCACCCCTCCACTTT.

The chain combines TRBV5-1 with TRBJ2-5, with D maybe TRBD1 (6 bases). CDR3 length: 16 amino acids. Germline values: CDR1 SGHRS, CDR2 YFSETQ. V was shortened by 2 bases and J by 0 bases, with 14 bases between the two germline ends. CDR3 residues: CASSLGQTLDQETQYF. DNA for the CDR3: TGCGCCAGCAGCTTAGGACAGACACTCGACCAAGAGACCCAGTACTTC.

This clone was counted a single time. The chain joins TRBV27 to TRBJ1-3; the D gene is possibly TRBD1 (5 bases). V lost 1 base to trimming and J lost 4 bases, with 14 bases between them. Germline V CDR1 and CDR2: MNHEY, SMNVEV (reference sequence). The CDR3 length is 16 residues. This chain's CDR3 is CASSLYFGGTGNTIYF. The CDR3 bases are TGTGCCAGCAGTTTATATTTCGGGGGGACCGGAAACACCATATATTTT.